One sample yielded the 23 T cell receptor beta chains listed below, sequenced in a study of neurological immune-mediated disorders. TCRdb itself ran the 5' RACE reads through MiXCR, one entry per CDR3 protein. The sample includes around 71,000 distinct CDR3 sequences, roughly an eighth of them seen just once. As for time point: longitudinal time-point 1 (baseline). Source material: PBMCs. The receptor set was obtained from a female donor with HTLV-1-associated myelopathy (HAM/TSP).

The chain has TRBV20-1 and TRBJ2-1, with 8 bases identical to TRBD2. Germline V gene lookup returns CDR1 DFQATT and CDR2 SNEGSKA (reference sequence). Losses at the gene ends were 5 bases for V and 5 bases for J; bases not matched to a gene: 8. CDR3 length: 14 residues. CDR3 region: CSAPPGLGHNEQFF. Written as DNA, the CDR3 is TGCAGTGCTCCTCCGGGACTAGGGCACAATGAGCAGTTCTTC.

This clonotype was detected ten times or more. The rearrangement joins TRBV3-1 to TRBJ2-1, with no clear D. In germline, CDR1 is LGHDT, CDR2 YNNKEL (reference sequence). This CDR3 spans 14 amino acids. Trimming cost V 1 base and J 6 bases, with 10 bases left between them. Here the CDR3 DNA reads TGTGCCAGCAGCCAAGGAGTACGGATCAATGAGCAGTTCTTC. It translates to CASSQGVRINEQFF.

The table lists this clonotype with many counts. This chain joins TRBV7-2 and TRBJ2-7, with 10 bases that match TRBD1. CDR3 length equals 14 residues. V trimming: 3 bases; J trimming: 4 bases; junction bases outside the gene matches: 3. CDR1 is SGHTA and CDR2 is FQGNSA in the germline V gene. The CDR3 reads CASSFGTGEYEQYF. CDR3 sequence (DNA): TGTGCCAGCAGCTTTGGGACAGGGGAGTACGAGCAGTACTTC.

At least ten counts were recorded for this clonotype. The genes are TRBV28 and TRBJ2-4, with 10 bases that match TRBD1. V shed 3 bases, J shed 2 bases, and the junction held 10 bases outside the gene matches. Germline V lookup: CDR1 MDHEN, CDR2 SYDVKM. The CDR3 consists of 18 residues. CDR3 in amino acids: CASSFIRQGAWSKNIQYF. As DNA, the CDR3 is TGTGCCAGCAGTTTTATTAGACAGGGGGCCTGGTCCAAAAACATTCAGTACTTC.

The sample holds many counts of this clonotype. The V gene is TRBV20-1, the J gene TRBJ1-6; possible D gene TRBD1, 5 bases. In germline, CDR1 is DFQATT, CDR2 SNEGSKA (reference sequence). Between the trimmed V and J ends, which lost 3 bases and 6 bases, there was a span of 9 bases. The CDR3 runs to 13 residues. CDR3 protein: CSARGTANSPLHF. CDR3 DNA: TGCAGTGCTAGGGGGACGGCTAATTCACCCCTCCACTTT.

This clonotype was seen at least ten times. V and J are TRBV28 and TRBJ2-3; no definite D call. From germline, CDR1 is MDHEN and CDR2 SYDVKM. The CDR3 runs 15 residues. Trimming stripped 3 bases from V and 0 bases from J, with 10 bases between. CDR3 sequence: CASSFGSSSTDTQYF. As DNA, the CDR3 is TGTGCCAGCAGTTTCGGCAGTTCTAGCACAGATACGCAGTATTTT.

This clonotype was detected ten times or more. V and J are TRBV29-1 and TRBJ2-2; D is ambiguous. This CDR3 region has 14 residues. Germline CDR1 and CDR2: SQVTM and ANQGSEA. The V end lost 0 bases, the J end lost 7 bases, and 12 bases lay between the germline ends. The CDR3 protein is CSVEEFLGGGELFF. The CDR3 DNA follows: TGCAGCGTTGAAGAGTTTTTAGGTGGCGGGGAGCTGTTTTTT.

The table lists this clonotype with many counts. The chain employs TRBV6-5 and TRBJ1-1; no firm D call. The V end was cut by 11 bases, the J end by 5 bases, with 12 bases between. Looked up from germline, CDR1 is MNHEY and CDR2 is SVGAGI. There are 11 residues in the CDR3. CDR3 in DNA: TGTGCCTCTCTGGGCCCGACTGAAGCTTTCTTT. This encodes CASLGPTEAFF.

Ten or more counts support this clonotype. This chain connects TRBV20-1 to TRBJ2-4; D call uncertain. CDR1 is DFQATT, CDR2 SNEGSKA, per germline (reference sequence). The V end was cut by 0 bases, the J end by 7 bases, with 10 bases between. The CDR3 runs 13 residues. The CDR3 region has the DNA TGCAGTGCTAGAGATGACGGCGAGAACATTCAGTACTTC. Translated, it gives CSARDDGENIQYF.

Turning to this clonotype: Given a much more abundant clone one base away, this may be a read error. The chain has TRBV6-1 and TRBJ2-5; D is uncertain. The germline CDR1 and CDR2 sequences are MNHNS and SASEGT. The CDR3 has 13 amino acids. V shed 7 bases and J shed 2 bases, with 11 bases lying between them. CDR3 sequence (DNA): TGTGCCAGCACTGAGAAAGGGCAAGAGACCCAGTACTTC. Its protein product is CASTEKGQETQYF.

This clonotype was seen many times. The chain carries TRBV11-3 and TRBJ2-1, with 9 bases that match TRBD1. V gave up 4 bases and J gave up 11 bases; unmatched junction bases: 12. The germline gives CDR1 SGHNT, CDR2 YENEEA. The CDR3 covers 15 residues. The CDR3 region has the DNA TGTGCCAGCAGCTCATACTCGGACAGGGGTGGTAAGCAGTTCTTC. It codes for CASSSYSDRGGKQFF. Filled out from reference TRBV11-3 and TRBJ2-1, the complete variable domain reads EAGVVQSPRYKIIEKKQPVAFWCNPISGHNTLYWYLQNLGQGPELLIRYENEEAVDDSQLPKDRFSAERLKGVDSTLKIQPAELGDSAVYLCASSSYSDRGGKQFFGPGTRLTVL.

This clonotype has at least ten counts. This chain connects TRBV4-1 to TRBJ1-4; D may be TRBD1 (5 bases). The CDR3 runs to 17 residues. Germline V gene lookup returns CDR1 MGHRA and CDR2 YSYEKL. Between the trimmed V and J ends, which lost 4 bases and 1 base, there was a span of 16 bases. CDR3 sequence reads: CASSPYVAGGTNEKLFF. In DNA form, the CDR3 reads TGCGCCAGCAGCCCATACGTTGCTGGGGGAACTAATGAAAAACTGTTTTTT.

At least ten counts were recorded for this clonotype. The CDR3, as DNA: TGTGCCAGCAGCCAAACAGATACGCAGTATTTT. The encoded protein is CASSQTDTQYF. The rearrangement links TRBV3-1 to TRBJ2-3; unclear D gene. The CDR3 loop spans 11 amino acids. Germline assignment: CDR1 LGHDT and CDR2 YNNKEL (reference sequence). Trimming left V 2 bases short and J 3 bases short, with 0 bases between.

This clonotype was observed many times. This chain uses TRBV28 with TRBJ1-2; no reliable D call. Germline CDR1 reads MDHEN; CDR2 reads SYDVKM. Trimming left V 6 bases short and J 4 bases short, with 12 bases between. The CDR3 has 13 amino acids. The CDR3 DNA follows: TGTGCCAGCAGCCCAAGGGTCGTCTATGGCTACACCTTC. Its translation: CASSPRVVYGYTF.

This clonotype was seen ten or more times. This chain uses TRBV5-1 with TRBJ2-1, with D perhaps matching TRBD1 (6 bases). The CDR3 sequence is 14 residues long. Germline V gene sequence: CDR1 SGHRS, CDR2 YFSETQ. V lost 2 bases to trimming and J lost 6 bases, with 12 bases between them. The CDR3 here is CASSFEAGANEQFF. CDR3 in DNA: TGCGCCAGCAGCTTTGAGGCAGGGGCCAATGAGCAGTTCTTC.

The V gene is TRBV10-3, the J gene TRBJ2-3; 12 nucleotides match TRBD2. In germline, CDR1 is ENHRY, CDR2 SYGVKD. The length of the CDR3 is 16 residues. The V segment lost 6 bases and the J segment 11 bases; nucleotides outside the gene matches: 15. The CDR3 bases are TGTGCCATCAGGGGAAGGACTAGCGGGGATTCAGACAAGCAGTATTTT. Protein sequence: CAIRGRTSGDSDKQYF.

This clonotype came up many times. V is TRBV28 and J is TRBJ2-7, with 7 nucleotides matching TRBD1. J lost 3 bases, V lost 7 bases, and 3 bases had no gene match. Per germline, CDR1 MDHEN and CDR2 SYDVKM. CDR3 size: 12 residues. Written as DNA, the CDR3 is TGTGCCAGCAACGACAGGGACTACGAGCAGTACTTC. Translating gives CASNDRDYEQYF. The entire variable domain, with the rest obtained from reference TRBV28 and TRBJ2-7, is as follows: DVKVTQSSRYLVKRTGEKVFLECVQDMDHENMFWYRQDPGLGLRLIYFSYDVKMKEKGDIPEGYSVSREKKERFSLILESASTNQTSMYLCASNDRDYEQYFGPGTRLTVT.

This clonotype was seen ten or more times. This rearrangement joins TRBV5-1 to TRBJ2-2; weak D call: TRBD2 (6 bases). Germline values: CDR1 SGHRS, CDR2 YFSETQ. The CDR3 sequence is 14 residues long. The V end lost 5 bases, the J end lost 7 bases, and 15 bases lay between the germline ends. The CDR3 spells CASRPLATGGELFF. CDR3 bases: TGCGCCAGCAGGCCGCTAGCGACCGGCGGGGAGCTGTTTTTT.

This clonotype was detected ten times or more. The chain joins TRBV7-9 to TRBJ1-4; tentatively, D is TRBD1 (5 bases). Germline V gene sequence: CDR1 SEHNR, CDR2 FQNEAQ (reference sequence). The CDR3 sequence is 14 residues long. V shed 3 bases and J shed 5 bases, with 10 bases lying between them. CDR3 residues: CASSFIWGNEKLFF. DNA for the CDR3: TGTGCCAGCAGCTTCATCTGGGGGAATGAAAAACTGTTTTTT.

This clonotype was counted ten times or more. CDR3 sequence reads: CAISDLARRETQYF. DNA of the CDR3: TGTGCCATCAGTGATCTTGCTCGCCGAGAGACCCAGTACTTC. The rearrangement uses TRBV10-3 and TRBJ2-5; D remains unclear. Trimming stripped 3 bases from V and 4 bases from J, with 12 bases between. The CDR3 contains 14 residues. Germline V gene lookup returns CDR1 ENHRY and CDR2 SYGVKD.

The chain uses TRBV10-3 and TRBJ2-2, with unresolved D. V was trimmed by 7 bases and J by 4 bases, leaving 4 bases between them. This CDR3 is 11 amino acids long. Germline V gene lookup returns CDR1 ENHRY and CDR2 SYGVKD. The CDR3 loop is CAIKGTGELFF. The CDR3 DNA reads as TGTGCCATCAAGGGCACCGGGGAGCTGTTTTTT.

This clonotype was seen many times. This chain connects TRBV7-2 to TRBJ1-6; no reliable D call. V was clipped by 1 base and J by 6 bases, with 7 bases between them. Germline CDR1 and CDR2: SGHTA and FQGNSA. This CDR3 has 14 residues. In DNA, the CDR3 is TGTGCCAGCAGCTTAGGGAACTTTAATTCACCCCTCCACTTT. Translated: CASSLGNFNSPLHF.

This clonotype was found many times. V is TRBV28 and J is TRBJ2-2, with D unresolved. The CDR3 consists of 11 residues. Germline lookup yields CDR1 MDHEN and CDR2 SYDVKM. V lost 4 bases, J lost 5 bases, and 2 bases lay in between. In DNA form, the CDR3 reads TGTGCCAGCAGTTCTACCGGGGAGCTGTTTTTT. Its translation is CASSSTGELFF.